This record covers a single T cell receptor beta chain. This specimen belongs to a study of control samples from healthy donors and cancer patients. Only in-frame clones appear in the TCRdb table, and some are missing; sequencing was by immunoSEQ multiplex PCR. The sample records tens of thousands of clones, about 89% being singletons. The germline gives CDR1 SSHAT, CDR2 FNYEAQ (reference sequence). This CDR3 has 14 residues. Trimming took off 5 bases at V and 5 bases at J, with 14 bases between the two ends. The V gene is TRBV7-7, the J gene TRBJ2-3; D not resolved. The clonotype comes from an older woman with lung cancer. Specimen: PBMCs. CDR3 protein: CASSQYGWLDTQYF. CDR3 in DNA: TGTGCCAGCAGCCAGTACGGATGGTTAGATACGCAGTATTTT.